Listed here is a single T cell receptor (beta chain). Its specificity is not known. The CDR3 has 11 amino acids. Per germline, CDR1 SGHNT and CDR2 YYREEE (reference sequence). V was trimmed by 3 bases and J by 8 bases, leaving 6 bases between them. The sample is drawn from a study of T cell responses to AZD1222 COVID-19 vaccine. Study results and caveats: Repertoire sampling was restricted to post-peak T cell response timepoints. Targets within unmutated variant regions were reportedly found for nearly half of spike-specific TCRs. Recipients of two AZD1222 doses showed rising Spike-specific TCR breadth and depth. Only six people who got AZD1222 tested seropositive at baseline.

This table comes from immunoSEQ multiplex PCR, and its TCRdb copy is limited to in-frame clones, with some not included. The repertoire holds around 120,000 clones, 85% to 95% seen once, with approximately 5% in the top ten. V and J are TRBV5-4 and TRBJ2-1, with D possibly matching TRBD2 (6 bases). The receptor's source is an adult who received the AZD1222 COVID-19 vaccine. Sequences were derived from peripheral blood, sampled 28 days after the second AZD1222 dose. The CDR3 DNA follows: TGTGCCAGCAGCTCGGGGGATGAGCAGTTCTTC. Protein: CASSSGDEQFF.